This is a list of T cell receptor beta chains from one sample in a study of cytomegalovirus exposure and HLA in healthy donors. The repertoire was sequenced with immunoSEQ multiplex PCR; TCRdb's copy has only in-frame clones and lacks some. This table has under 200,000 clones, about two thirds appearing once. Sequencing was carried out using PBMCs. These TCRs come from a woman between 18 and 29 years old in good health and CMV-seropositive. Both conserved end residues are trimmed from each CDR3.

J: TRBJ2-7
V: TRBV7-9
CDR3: ASSPRPDRDYEQY

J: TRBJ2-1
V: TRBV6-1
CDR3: ASSESRGSSYNEQF

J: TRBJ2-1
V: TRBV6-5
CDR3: ASSPLAGGYNEQF

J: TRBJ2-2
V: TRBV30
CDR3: AWSGIRIAATGELF

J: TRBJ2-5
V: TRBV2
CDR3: ASSTGQNQETQY

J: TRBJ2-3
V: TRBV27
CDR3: ASSTRDRGFGTDTQY

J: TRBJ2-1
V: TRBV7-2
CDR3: ASRLTRSGNEQF

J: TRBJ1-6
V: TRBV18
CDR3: ASSLLEDGPNSPLH

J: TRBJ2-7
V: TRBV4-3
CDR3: ASSPGQSPSYEQY

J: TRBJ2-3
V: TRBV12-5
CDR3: ASGSYLGLAGHTQY

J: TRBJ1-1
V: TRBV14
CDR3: ASSPRWRVYTEAF

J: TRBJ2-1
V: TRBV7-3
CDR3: ASSPTGTSGSVEQF

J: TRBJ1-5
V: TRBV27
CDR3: ASSPLRQYSNQPQH

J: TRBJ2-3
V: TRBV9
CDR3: ASSIVSSDTQY

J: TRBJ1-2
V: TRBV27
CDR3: ASSLRGGANYGYT

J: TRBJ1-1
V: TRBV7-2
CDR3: ASSPREGPERAF

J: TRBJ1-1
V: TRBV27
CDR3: ASSQIQGRSEAF

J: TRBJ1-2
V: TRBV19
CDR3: ATYAQADFRYGYT

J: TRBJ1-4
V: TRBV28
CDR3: ASSLPGTGGEKLF

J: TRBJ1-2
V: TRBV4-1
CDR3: ASSQPAGGYT

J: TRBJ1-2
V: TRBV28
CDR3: ASSWQGSIGYT

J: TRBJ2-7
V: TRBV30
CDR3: ASRDYYEQY

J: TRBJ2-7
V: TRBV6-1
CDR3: ASGGLLKVYEQY

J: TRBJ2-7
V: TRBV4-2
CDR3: ASSVRDNSFYEQY

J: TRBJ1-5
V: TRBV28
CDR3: ASSLEVDSFSNQPQH

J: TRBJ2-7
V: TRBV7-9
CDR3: ASSLVEYEQY

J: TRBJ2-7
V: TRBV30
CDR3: AWAYRTLSEQY

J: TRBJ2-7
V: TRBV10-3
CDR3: AISEIQDEQY

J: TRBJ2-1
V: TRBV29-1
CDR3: SANAGDIYNEQF

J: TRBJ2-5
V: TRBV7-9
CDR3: ASSFQETQY

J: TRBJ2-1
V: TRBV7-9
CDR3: ASNPVPGNEQF

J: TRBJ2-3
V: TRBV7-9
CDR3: ASTVDRPWDTQY

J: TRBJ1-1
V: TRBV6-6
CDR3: ASSLPLEAF

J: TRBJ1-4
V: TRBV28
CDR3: ASSPIRGTADEKLF

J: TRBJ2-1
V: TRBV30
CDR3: AWSVGAYEQF

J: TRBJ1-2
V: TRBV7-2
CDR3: ASSLVGGASFGYGYT

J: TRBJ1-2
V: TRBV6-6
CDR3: ASSPESRTANYGYT

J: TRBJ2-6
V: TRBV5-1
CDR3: ASSEGTAGANVLT

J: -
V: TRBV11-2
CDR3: ASSLDLRTGDEQY

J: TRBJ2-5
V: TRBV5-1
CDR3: ASSFGTSGGPAVETQY

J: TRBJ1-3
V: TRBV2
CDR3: ATGRSVAGNTIY

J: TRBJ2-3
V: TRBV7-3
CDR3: ASSTGLSTDTQY

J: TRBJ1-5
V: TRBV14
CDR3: ASSQDEEGSNQPQH

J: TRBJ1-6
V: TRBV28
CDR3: ASSSDRNNSPLH

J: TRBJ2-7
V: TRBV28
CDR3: ASSLTVAAAYEQY

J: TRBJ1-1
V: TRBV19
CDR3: ASTRNTEAF

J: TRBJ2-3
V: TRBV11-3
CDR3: ASSRGTDTQY

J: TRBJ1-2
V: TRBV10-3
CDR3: AISPAETENRTGYT

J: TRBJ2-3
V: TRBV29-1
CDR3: SVLIRPSGASTDTQY

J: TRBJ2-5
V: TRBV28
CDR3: ATRQGTQETQY

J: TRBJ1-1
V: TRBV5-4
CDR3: ASSQKRDRNTEAF

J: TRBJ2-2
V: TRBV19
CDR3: ASRRGGTGGELF